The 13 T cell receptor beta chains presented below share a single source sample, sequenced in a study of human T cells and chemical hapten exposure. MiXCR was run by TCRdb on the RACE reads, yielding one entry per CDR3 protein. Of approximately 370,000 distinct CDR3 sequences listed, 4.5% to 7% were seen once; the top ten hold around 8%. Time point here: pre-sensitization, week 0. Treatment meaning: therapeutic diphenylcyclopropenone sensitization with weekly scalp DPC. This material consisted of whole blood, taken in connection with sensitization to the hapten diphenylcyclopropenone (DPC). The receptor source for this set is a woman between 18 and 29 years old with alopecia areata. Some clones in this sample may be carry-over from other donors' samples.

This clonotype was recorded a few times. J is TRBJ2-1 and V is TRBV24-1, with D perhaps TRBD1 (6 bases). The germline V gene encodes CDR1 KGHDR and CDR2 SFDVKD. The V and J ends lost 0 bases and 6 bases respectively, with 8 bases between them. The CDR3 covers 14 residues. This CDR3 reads CATSDLVQGNEQFF. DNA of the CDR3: TGTGCCACCAGTGATTTGGTACAGGGCAATGAGCAGTTCTTC.

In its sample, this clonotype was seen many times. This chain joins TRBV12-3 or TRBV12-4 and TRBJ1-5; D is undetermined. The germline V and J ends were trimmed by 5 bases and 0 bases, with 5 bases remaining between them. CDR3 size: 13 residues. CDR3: CASSAPSNQPQHF. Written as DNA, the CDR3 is TGTGCCAGCAGTGCACCTAGCAATCAGCCCCAGCATTTT.

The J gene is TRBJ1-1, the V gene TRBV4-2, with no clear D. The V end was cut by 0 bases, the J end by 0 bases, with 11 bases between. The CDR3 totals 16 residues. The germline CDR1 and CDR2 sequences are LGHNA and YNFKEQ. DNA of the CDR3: TGTGCCAGCAGCCAAGAGGATCAGAATCTGAACACTGAAGCTTTCTTT. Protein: CASSQEDQNLNTEAFF.

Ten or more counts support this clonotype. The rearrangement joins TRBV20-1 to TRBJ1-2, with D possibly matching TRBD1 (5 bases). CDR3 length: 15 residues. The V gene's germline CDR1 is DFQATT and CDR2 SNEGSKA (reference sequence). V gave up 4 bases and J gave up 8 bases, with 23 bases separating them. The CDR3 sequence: CSAIMQQAGLDGYTF. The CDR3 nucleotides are TGCAGTGCTATCATGCAACAGGCGGGCTTGGACGGCTACACCTTC.

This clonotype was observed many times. CDR3 amino acids: CASSLGGEVGEQYF. DNA for the CDR3: TGTGCCAGCAGTTTAGGCGGGGAGGTGGGCGAGCAGTACTTC. The chain has TRBV28 and TRBJ2-7; D may be TRBD2 (6 bases). V was trimmed by 2 bases and J by 6 bases, leaving 14 bases between them. The CDR3 totals 14 residues. CDR1 is MDHEN, CDR2 SYDVKM, per germline.

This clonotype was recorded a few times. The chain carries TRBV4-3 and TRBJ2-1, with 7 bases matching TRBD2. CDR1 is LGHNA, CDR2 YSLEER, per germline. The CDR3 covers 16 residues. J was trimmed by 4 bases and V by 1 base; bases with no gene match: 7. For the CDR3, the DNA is TGCGCCAGCAGCCAAGGGGTTAGCGGGTCATACAATGAGCAGTTCTTC. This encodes CASSQGVSGSYNEQFF.

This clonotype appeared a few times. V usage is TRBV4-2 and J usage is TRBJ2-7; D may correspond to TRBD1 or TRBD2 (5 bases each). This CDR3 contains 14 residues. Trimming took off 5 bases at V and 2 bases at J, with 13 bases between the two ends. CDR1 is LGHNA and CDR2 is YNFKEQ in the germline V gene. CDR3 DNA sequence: TGTGCCAGCAGCTCTTGGACGGGACCCTACGAGCAGTACTTC. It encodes CASSSWTGPYEQYF.

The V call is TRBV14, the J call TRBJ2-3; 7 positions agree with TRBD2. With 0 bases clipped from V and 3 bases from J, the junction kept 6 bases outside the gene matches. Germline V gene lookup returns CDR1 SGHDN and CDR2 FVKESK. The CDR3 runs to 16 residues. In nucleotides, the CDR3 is TGTGCCAGCAGCCAAGATCGGGGAGGGTGGACAGATACGCAGTATTTT. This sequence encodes CASSQDRGGWTDTQYF.

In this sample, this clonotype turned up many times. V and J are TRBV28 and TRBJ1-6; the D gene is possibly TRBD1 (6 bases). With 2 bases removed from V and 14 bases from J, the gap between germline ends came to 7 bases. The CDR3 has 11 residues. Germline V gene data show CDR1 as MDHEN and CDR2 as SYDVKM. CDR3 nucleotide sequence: TGTGCCAGCAGTTTAGAGGGGGCCCTCCACTTT. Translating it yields CASSLEGALHF.

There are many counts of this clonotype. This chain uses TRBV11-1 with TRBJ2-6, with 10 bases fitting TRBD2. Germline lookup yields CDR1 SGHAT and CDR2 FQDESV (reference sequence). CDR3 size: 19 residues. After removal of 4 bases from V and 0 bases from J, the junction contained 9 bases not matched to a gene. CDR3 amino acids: CASSSPTSGALSGANVLTF. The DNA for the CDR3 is TGTGCCAGCAGCTCCCCAACTAGCGGGGCGCTCTCTGGGGCCAACGTCCTGACTTTC. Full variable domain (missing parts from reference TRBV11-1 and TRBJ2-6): EAEVAQSPRYKITEKSQAVAFWCDPISGHATLYWYRQILGQGPELLVQFQDESVVDDSQLPKDRFSAERLKGVDSTLKIQPAELGDSAMYLCASSSPTSGALSGANVLTFGAGSRLTVL.

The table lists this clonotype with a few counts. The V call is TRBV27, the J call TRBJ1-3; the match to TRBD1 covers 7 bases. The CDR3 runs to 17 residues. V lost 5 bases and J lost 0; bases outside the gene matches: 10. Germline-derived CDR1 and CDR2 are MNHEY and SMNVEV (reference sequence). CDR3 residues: CASSPWDRTCSGNTIYF. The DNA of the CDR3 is TGTGCCAGCAGTCCCTGGGACAGAACATGCTCTGGAAACACCATATATTTT.

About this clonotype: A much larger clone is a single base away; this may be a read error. DNA for the CDR3: TGTGCCAGCAGTGAAGATAACTATGGCCACACCTTC. It is translated as CASSEDNYGHTF. V gene TRBV2 combines with J gene TRBJ1-2; D remains unclear. The CDR3 runs 12 residues. Looked up from germline, CDR1 is SNHLY and CDR2 is FYNNEI.

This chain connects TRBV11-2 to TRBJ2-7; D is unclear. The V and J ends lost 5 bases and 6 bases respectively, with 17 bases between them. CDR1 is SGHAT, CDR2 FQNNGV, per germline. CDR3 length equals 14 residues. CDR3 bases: TGTGCCAGCAGCCACTCCGTCGGCACCTTCGAGCAGTACTTC. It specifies CASSHSVGTFEQYF.